Included here is one T cell receptor (beta chain) sequence, with context. The table lists this clone with a count of one. Its specific antigen is unknown. Base qualities are not recorded, but no much larger clone differs from it by a single base. Other nucleotide sequences in the sample specify the same CDR3. Whole blood was collected in K2EDTA tubes by collaborating institutions according to the institutions' own protocols. Collaborator samples were shipped for TCRbeta analysis as frozen whole blood, isolated PBMCs, or DNA extracted from either sample type. This sample is part of a study of blood T cell repertoires in COVID-19 (dated by TCRdb to the early 2020s). With respect to the entire study: Samples from collaborators originated in the United States, Italy and Spain and spanned both the acute and convalescent phases of COVID-19. The dataset comprised deeply sampled blood TCRbeta repertoires from subjects exposed to, actively infected with, or recovered from COVID-19. The repertoires were released in a freely available public database intended as a resource for research on the immune response to SARS-CoV-2. Samples came from the ongoing ImmuneRACE study (first 160 participants) plus 1,254 subjects from 6 global collaborators. Where available, HLA class I and class II types were obtained from metadata supplied by the sample provider rather than from assay-based typing. The prospective study material was composed of cDNA or gDNA derived from T cells, B-cell-depleted T cells, or PBMCs. The sample metadata nearly always contained a de-identified subject ID, COVID-19 status, age in years and sex.

Findings and caveats that apply to the study as a whole: The amount of clinical and demographic metadata varied by source and participant and was provided uncurated.

The germline V gene supplies CDR1 SGHTA and CDR2 FQGTGA. The germline V and J ends show losses of 4 bases and 1 base respectively, and no gene match explains 10 bases of the junction. The CDR3 runs 18 amino acids, cysteine and phenylalanine included. The kept DNA is CDR3 alone, 54 bases in frame from the first base. TCRbeta CDR3 regions were amplified from genomic DNA using the immunoSEQ Assay, a bias-controlled multiplex PCR. From the authors' description of their analysis: The number of nucleated cells in each sample was estimated from the amplification of reference gene primers within the assay. To quantify the absolute abundance of each unique TCRbeta CDR3 rearrangement, sequence reads were collapsed and filtered. For each sample, productive Simpson clonality was calculated by taking the square root of Simpson's diversity index across productive rearrangements. TCRdb mirrors the immuneACCESS table, restricted to in-frame sequences. Some clones are absent from its copies; in checked studies, under half trace to an unresolved V gene, and the reason for the others is unknown. For V, J and clone size, that table is used; D and trimming come from the DNA. The table for this sample lists about 220,000 clones; about 86% of them were counted only once. The ten largest clones capture 2% to 2.5% of the sample.

The sample was peripheral blood. This sequence uses TRBV7-3 and TRBJ2-2; TRBD2 matches 9 bases in the middle. This TCR was recovered from a woman aged 55-69 years with acute or convalescent COVID-19. The CDR3 has the sequence CASSSIAGGPWNTGELFF. The base sequence is TGTGCCAGCAGCTCCATCGCGGGGGGGCCGTGGAACACCGGGGAGCTGTTTTTT. Beyond the CDR3, the reference TRBV7-3 and TRBJ2-2 genes provide the residues; the full variable domain reads: GAGVSQTPSNKVTEKGKYVELRCDPISGHTALYWYRQSLGQGPEFLIYFQGTGAADDSGLPNDRFFAVRPEGSVSTLKIQRTERGDSAVYLCASSSIAGGPWNTGELFFGEGSRLTVL.